The present entry profiles one TCR beta chain with its context. Its antigen is currently unknown. These data are taken from a study of CD8 T cells in ankylosing spondylitis. The CDR3 is 14 residues long. The ends were cut back, 1 base at V and 2 bases at J, with 6 bases in the middle. Whole-study findings and limits: Matched synovial fluid from ankylosing spondylitis patients was reported to be enriched for disease-linked clones.

Each CDR3 protein is one row after TCRdb ran MiXCR on the 5' RACE reads. The sample carries about 130,000 distinct CDR3 sequences, around 13% recorded once. J is TRBJ2-1 and V is TRBV12-3 or TRBV12-4, with D uncertain. This sequence was found in a female donor with ankylosing spondylitis or in good health (not recorded which). The sequenced material came from blood, either unsorted or a sorted T cell fraction (not recorded which). The CDR3 spells CASSLGYAYNEQFF. The CDR3 DNA is TGTGCCAGCAGTTTAGGGTATGCCTACAATGAGCAGTTCTTC.